The sequence of this TCR beta chain was determined in a study of STAT5B mutations in CD4+ large granular lymphocyte leukemia. Regarding the study as a whole: 8/27 top patient clones versus 2/35 control clones were TRBV06-family. CD4-sorted patient repertoires seemed more clonal than healthy CD4+ repertoires.

The data were produced by immunoSEQ multiplex PCR, yet TCRdb's version contains in-frame clones alone and is incomplete. The repertoire includes 30,000 to 40,000 clones, less than 85% of them detected once, and less than 9% sits in the top ten. As regards this clone: Its antigen is as yet unknown.

Between the trimmed V and J ends, which lost 5 bases and 5 bases, there was a span of 16 bases. Germline V gene sequence: CDR1 LNHDA, CDR2 SQIVND (reference sequence). CDR3 length: 15 amino acids. Control samples were healthy donors' buffy coats. The specimen was CD4+ T cells from blood buffy coats. The chain employs TRBV19 and TRBJ2-1; possible D gene TRBD2, 6 bases. The receptor's source is a human donor in good health. The CDR3 is CASSLATSGNNEQFF. As DNA, the CDR3 is TGTGCCAGTAGTCTAGCGACCTCGGGTAACAATGAGCAGTTCTTC.